This T cell receptor beta chain was recovered during a study of cytomegalovirus exposure and HLA in healthy donors. General study results and limits: Generally TCR sequences proved uncommon, though certain public TCRs appeared in numerous donors. Reports credit the classifier with highly specific, highly sensitive diagnosis of cytomegalovirus status. The investigators catalogued 164 TCR beta chains as cytomegalovirus-associated.

The data were produced by immunoSEQ multiplex PCR, yet TCRdb's version contains in-frame clones alone and is incomplete. The profile shows some 350,000 clones, around 90% of them singletons. With regard to this clone: Its antigen remains unidentified.

V lost 7 bases to trimming and J lost 4 bases; unmatched junction nucleotides: 8. The CDR3 runs to 15 residues. The germline V gene encodes CDR1 LNHDA and CDR2 SQIVND (reference sequence). The receptor comes from a woman in her 30s in good health and CMV-seropositive. What was sequenced was PBMCs. The chain has TRBV19 and TRBJ2-3; 10 bases are shared with TRBD2. The CDR3 nucleotides read TGTGCCAGTAACCAGCTAGCGGGAGTATCAGATACGCAGTATTTT. It translates to CASNQLAGVSDTQYF.